This is a list of T cell receptor beta chains from one sample in a study of vaccination effects on CD4 cells after COVID-19. Their cognate antigens are unknown. The assay was immunoSEQ multiplex PCR, and TCRdb's table has in-frame clones only and misses some. In the table there are about 71,000 clones, over 65% of which are singletons. The source material was CD4+ T cells from PBMCs cultured with HCoV-OC43 spike peptides, sampled before COVID-19 vaccination. The receptors stem from a human donor who received a COVID-19 vaccine. Each CDR3 is given with its conserved first and last residue. D genes are given only for firm matches. The listing skips clone size in some rows; elsewhere it reads once, few, many or a size class.

cdr3_nt: TGTGCCTGGAGTGAGAGCTACAATCAGCCCCAGCATTTT
cdr3_aa: CAWSESYNQPQHF
j_call: TRBJ1-5
d_call: -
v_call: TRBV30
clone_size: -

cdr3_nt: TGTGCCAGCCACGACGACTCTGGGGCCAACGTCCTGACTTTC
cdr3_aa: CASHDDSGANVLTF
j_call: TRBJ2-6
d_call: -
v_call: TRBV28
clone_size: -

cdr3_nt: TGTGCCAGCAGCCAAATCCGCGGACTAGAGACCCAGTACTTC
cdr3_aa: CASSQIRGLETQYF
j_call: TRBJ2-5
d_call: -
v_call: TRBV3-1/TRBV3-2
clone_size: -

cdr3_nt: TGTGCCTGGAGTGGAGGATATGGCTACACCTTC
cdr3_aa: CAWSGGYGYTF
j_call: TRBJ1-2
d_call: -
v_call: TRBV30
clone_size: few

cdr3_nt: TGTGCCAGCAGTGATAGACTAGCGGGGGGTTTAGCCAAAAACATTCAGTACTTC
cdr3_aa: CASSDRLAGGLAKNIQYF
j_call: TRBJ2-4
d_call: TRBD2
v_call: TRBV2
clone_size: -

cdr3_nt: TGTGCCAGCAGCTTGGTTCTAGCGGGGGCCGGGGGAGAGACCCAGTACTTC
cdr3_aa: CASSLVLAGAGGETQYF
j_call: TRBJ2-5
d_call: TRBD2
v_call: TRBV5-5
clone_size: -

cdr3_nt: TGTGCCAGCAGCGATAGGGACACGAACACCGGGGAGCTGTTTTTT
cdr3_aa: CASSDRDTNTGELFF
j_call: TRBJ2-2
d_call: -
v_call: TRBV9
clone_size: -

cdr3_nt: TGTGCCTGGAGTGTACTGACCCTAGTACGCACAGATACGCAGTATTTT
cdr3_aa: CAWSVLTLVRTDTQYF
j_call: TRBJ2-3
d_call: -
v_call: TRBV30
clone_size: -

cdr3_nt: TGTGCCAGCAGCCCTGGGGGCCGAGAGACCCAGTACTTC
cdr3_aa: CASSPGGRETQYF
j_call: TRBJ2-5
d_call: -
v_call: TRBV7-3
clone_size: -

cdr3_nt: TGTGCCAGCGGTCAAGCGGGGGGGCCTTGGAATGAGCAGTTCTTC
cdr3_aa: CASGQAGGPWNEQFF
j_call: TRBJ2-1
d_call: TRBD2
v_call: TRBV6-6
clone_size: -

cdr3_nt: TGTGCCTGGAGTATTACTCGGACCGGGACAGGGGTCGGACAGCCCCAGCATTTT
cdr3_aa: CAWSITRTGTGVGQPQHF
j_call: TRBJ1-5
d_call: TRBD1
v_call: TRBV30
clone_size: -

cdr3_nt: TGTGCCAGCAGTGAAGCCCCCCCCACCGGGACAGGGAGATTCGGCTACACCTTC
cdr3_aa: CASSEAPPTGTGRFGYTF
j_call: TRBJ1-2
d_call: TRBD1
v_call: TRBV6-1
clone_size: -

cdr3_nt: TGCGCCAGCAGCTTGGCCTCGAATGAAAAACTGTTTTTT
cdr3_aa: CASSLASNEKLFF
j_call: TRBJ1-4
d_call: -
v_call: TRBV5-1
clone_size: -

cdr3_nt: TGTGCCAGCAGTTCGGGACCACGGATCTATTTT
cdr3_aa: CASSSGPRIYF
j_call: TRBJ1-3
d_call: -
v_call: TRBV12-3/TRBV12-4
clone_size: -

cdr3_nt: TGTGCCAGCAGTCCTCGACAGGCTGGTAATTCACCCCTCCACTTT
cdr3_aa: CASSPRQAGNSPLHF
j_call: TRBJ1-6
d_call: -
v_call: TRBV28
clone_size: -

cdr3_nt: TGTGCCAGTAGTCCGACGCCAGGACAGGGGGCTATGAACAATCAGCCCCAGCATTTT
cdr3_aa: CASSPTPGQGAMNNQPQHF
j_call: TRBJ1-5
d_call: TRBD1
v_call: TRBV19
clone_size: few

cdr3_nt: TGTGCCAGCAGCCAGCGGGGAGGGGGGGCCAACGTCCTGACTTTC
cdr3_aa: CASSQRGGGANVLTF
j_call: TRBJ2-6
d_call: TRBD2
v_call: TRBV3-1/TRBV3-2
clone_size: -

cdr3_nt: TGTGCCAGCAGCCAACAGGGCGCTGAAGCTTTCTTT
cdr3_aa: CASSQQGAEAFF
j_call: TRBJ1-1
d_call: -
v_call: TRBV28
clone_size: -

cdr3_nt: TGTGCCAGCTCACCGAGGAGAGGAGCGGGGGCCACAGATACGCAGTATTTT
cdr3_aa: CASSPRRGAGATDTQYF
j_call: TRBJ2-3
d_call: TRBD2
v_call: TRBV18
clone_size: once

cdr3_nt: TGTGCCAGCAGTTTATCACGGGGGGTAGGCGGCTACACCTTC
cdr3_aa: CASSLSRGVGGYTF
j_call: TRBJ1-2
d_call: -
v_call: TRBV27
clone_size: few

cdr3_nt: TGCGCCAGCAGCCAAGTTCCCGACACCAAGAACACTGAAGCTTTCTTT
cdr3_aa: CASSQVPDTKNTEAFF
j_call: TRBJ1-1
d_call: -
v_call: TRBV4-1
clone_size: -

cdr3_nt: TGCGCCAGCAGCTCCATCGGGACGGTAGGCACTGAAGCTTTCTTT
cdr3_aa: CASSSIGTVGTEAFF
j_call: TRBJ1-1
d_call: -
v_call: TRBV5-1
clone_size: -

cdr3_nt: TGCGCCAGCAGCCCAAATCCCCAAACAGGGGGCGAGTTCGGGGAGCTGTTTTTT
cdr3_aa: CASSPNPQTGGEFGELFF
j_call: TRBJ2-2
d_call: TRBD1
v_call: TRBV5-1
clone_size: -

cdr3_nt: TGTGCCTGGAGTGTAAAGTCCGGTTCACCCCTCCACTTT
cdr3_aa: CAWSVKSGSPLHF
j_call: TRBJ1-6
d_call: -
v_call: TRBV30
clone_size: -

cdr3_nt: TGTGCCAGCAGAGGGACAGGCGCTCGGGGAGAGACCCAGTACTTC
cdr3_aa: CASRGTGARGETQYF
j_call: TRBJ2-5
d_call: TRBD1
v_call: TRBV2
clone_size: -

cdr3_nt: TGTGCCAGCAGTGAACAGGGATACGAGACCCAGTACTTC
cdr3_aa: CASSEQGYETQYF
j_call: TRBJ2-5
d_call: -
v_call: TRBV6-1
clone_size: -

cdr3_nt: TGTGCCAGCATCCACGTCAGGGGGAAAGGAGAGACCCAGTACTTC
cdr3_aa: CASIHVRGKGETQYF
j_call: TRBJ2-5
d_call: TRBD1
v_call: TRBV7-3
clone_size: -

cdr3_nt: TGTGCCACCAGCCGTCCGGACAGGGGTGGCTACACCTTC
cdr3_aa: CATSRPDRGGYTF
j_call: TRBJ1-2
d_call: TRBD1
v_call: TRBV24-1
clone_size: -

cdr3_nt: TGTGCCAGCAGTTATATAGTATCCGGGGAGCTGTTTTTT
cdr3_aa: CASSYIVSGELFF
j_call: TRBJ2-2
d_call: -
v_call: TRBV6-2/TRBV6-3
clone_size: -

cdr3_nt: TGTGCCAGCAGTTACTCCGGGACAGGGGAGCGAGAGCAGTTCTTC
cdr3_aa: CASSYSGTGEREQFF
j_call: TRBJ2-1
d_call: TRBD1
v_call: TRBV6-6
clone_size: -

cdr3_nt: TGCGCCAGCAGCTTGGAGGCGGGGAAGGTGACCGGGGAGCTGTTTTTT
cdr3_aa: CASSLEAGKVTGELFF
j_call: TRBJ2-2
d_call: -
v_call: TRBV5-1
clone_size: -

cdr3_nt: TGTGCCAGTAGTACCGACGGACTTCAGCCCCAGCATTTT
cdr3_aa: CASSTDGLQPQHF
j_call: TRBJ1-5
d_call: -
v_call: TRBV19
clone_size: -

cdr3_nt: TGCGCCAGCAGCTTCGGGACTAGCGGGGGAGTTGAGCAGTTCTTC
cdr3_aa: CASSFGTSGGVEQFF
j_call: TRBJ2-1
d_call: TRBD2
v_call: TRBV5-1
clone_size: few

cdr3_nt: TGTGCCAGCAGTTCCCCTGGGCAGGGGGTGAGGGGCTACACCTTC
cdr3_aa: CASSSPGQGVRGYTF
j_call: TRBJ1-2
d_call: TRBD1
v_call: TRBV28
clone_size: few

cdr3_nt: TGTGCCAGCAGCCAGACTAGCGGGGGTGGGATGACCCAGTACTTC
cdr3_aa: CASSQTSGGGMTQYF
j_call: TRBJ2-5
d_call: TRBD2
v_call: TRBV11-2
clone_size: -

cdr3_nt: TGTGCCAGTAGTCCAAGACAGGGTATGGGAAATCAGCCCCAGCATTTT
cdr3_aa: CASSPRQGMGNQPQHF
j_call: TRBJ1-5
d_call: TRBD1
v_call: TRBV19
clone_size: few

cdr3_nt: TGTGCCAGCAGCGACAGGTTTGGATACAATGAGCAGTTCTTC
cdr3_aa: CASSDRFGYNEQFF
j_call: TRBJ2-1
d_call: -
v_call: TRBV11-3
clone_size: -

cdr3_nt: TGTGCCAGCAGCCCCACAGGGATCGGCAATCAGCCCCAGCATTTT
cdr3_aa: CASSPTGIGNQPQHF
j_call: TRBJ1-5
d_call: -
v_call: TRBV6-2/TRBV6-3
clone_size: few

cdr3_nt: TGCGCCAGCAGCTTGGCATACAGCGCCGACTCTAGCACAGATACGCAGTATTTT
cdr3_aa: CASSLAYSADSSTDTQYF
j_call: TRBJ2-3
d_call: -
v_call: TRBV5-1
clone_size: -

cdr3_nt: TGTGCCAGTAGTATCCGGGGCTCGGGTGAGACCCAGTACTTC
cdr3_aa: CASSIRGSGETQYF
j_call: TRBJ2-5
d_call: -
v_call: TRBV19
clone_size: -

cdr3_nt: TGTGCCAGCAGCTTAGGGGGGGCCAGGGGGCTCACCGGGGAGCTGTTTTTT
cdr3_aa: CASSLGGARGLTGELFF
j_call: TRBJ2-2
d_call: TRBD1
v_call: TRBV11-2
clone_size: -

cdr3_nt: TGTGCCAGCAGCCCCGGACAGTCCACAGATACGCAGTATTTT
cdr3_aa: CASSPGQSTDTQYF
j_call: TRBJ2-3
d_call: -
v_call: TRBV7-3
clone_size: -

cdr3_nt: TGTGCCAGTAGCCGGGACATCAATTCACCCCTCCACTTT
cdr3_aa: CASSRDINSPLHF
j_call: TRBJ1-6
d_call: -
v_call: TRBV19
clone_size: few

cdr3_nt: TGCGCCAGCAGCTTGGTTGGCGGGGGAAGATGGACCCAGTACTTC
cdr3_aa: CASSLVGGGRWTQYF
j_call: TRBJ2-5
d_call: TRBD2
v_call: TRBV5-1
clone_size: once

cdr3_nt: TGCAGTGCTAGTCTACAGATTAGCACAGATACGCAGTATTTT
cdr3_aa: CSASLQISTDTQYF
j_call: TRBJ2-3
d_call: -
v_call: TRBV20-1
clone_size: few

cdr3_nt: TGTGCCAGCAGCGCCCTCACAGCGAACACTGAAGCTTTCTTT
cdr3_aa: CASSALTANTEAFF
j_call: TRBJ1-1
d_call: -
v_call: TRBV9
clone_size: -

cdr3_nt: TGTGCCAGCAGCTTAGCGCTGGGGACAGCGGCCGGGGAGCTGTTTTTT
cdr3_aa: CASSLALGTAAGELFF
j_call: TRBJ2-2
d_call: TRBD1
v_call: TRBV7-2
clone_size: once

cdr3_nt: TGTGCCAGCAGCCAAGGGAGGCAGGAAAATAATTCACCCCTCCACTTT
cdr3_aa: CASSQGRQENNSPLHF
j_call: TRBJ1-6
d_call: -
v_call: TRBV3-1/TRBV3-2
clone_size: few

cdr3_nt: TGCAGCGCACGGACAGGGGTAGAGAATGAGCAGTTCTTC
cdr3_aa: CSARTGVENEQFF
j_call: TRBJ2-1
d_call: TRBD1
v_call: TRBV29-1
clone_size: -

cdr3_nt: TGTGCCAGTAAGAGTAATACCGGGACGGATAATTCACCCCTCCACTTT
cdr3_aa: CASKSNTGTDNSPLHF
j_call: TRBJ1-6
d_call: -
v_call: TRBV19
clone_size: -

cdr3_nt: TGCGCCAGCAGCGGCGGGGTTTCCACAGATACGCAGTATTTT
cdr3_aa: CASSGGVSTDTQYF
j_call: TRBJ2-3
d_call: -
v_call: TRBV5-1
clone_size: few

cdr3_nt: TGTGCCAGTAGTATTACTAGAGCCGACAATGAGCAGTTCTTC
cdr3_aa: CASSITRADNEQFF
j_call: TRBJ2-1
d_call: -
v_call: TRBV19
clone_size: -

cdr3_nt: -
cdr3_aa: CASSSSGRSWDYGYTF
j_call: TRBJ1-2
d_call: -
v_call: TRBV5-4
clone_size: -

cdr3_nt: TGTGCCAGCAGCGTAGGGGGCAGGGAGACCCAGTACTTC
cdr3_aa: CASSVGGRETQYF
j_call: TRBJ2-5
d_call: -
v_call: TRBV9
clone_size: -

cdr3_nt: TGCGCCAGCAGCTTGTTGAGGGGAAACTATGGCTACACCTTC
cdr3_aa: CASSLLRGNYGYTF
j_call: TRBJ1-2
d_call: -
v_call: TRBV5-1
clone_size: -